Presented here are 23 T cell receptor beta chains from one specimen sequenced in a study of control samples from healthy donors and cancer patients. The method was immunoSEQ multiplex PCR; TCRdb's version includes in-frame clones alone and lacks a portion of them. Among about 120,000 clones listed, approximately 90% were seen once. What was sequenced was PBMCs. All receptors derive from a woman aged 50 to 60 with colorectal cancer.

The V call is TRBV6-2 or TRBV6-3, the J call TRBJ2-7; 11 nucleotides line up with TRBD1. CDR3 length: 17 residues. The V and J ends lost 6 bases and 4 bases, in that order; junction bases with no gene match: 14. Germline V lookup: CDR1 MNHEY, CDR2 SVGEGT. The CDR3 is CASSLGQGEVWKYEQYF. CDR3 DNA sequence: TGTGCCAGCAGCCTGGGACAGGGGGAAGTTTGGAAATACGAGCAGTACTTC.

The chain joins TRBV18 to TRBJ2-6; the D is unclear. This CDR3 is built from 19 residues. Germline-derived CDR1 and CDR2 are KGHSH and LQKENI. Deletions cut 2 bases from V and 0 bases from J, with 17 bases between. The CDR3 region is CASSPRDDAPHSGANVLTF. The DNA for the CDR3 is TGTGCCAGCTCACCAAGGGATGATGCTCCTCACTCTGGGGCCAACGTCCTGACTTTC. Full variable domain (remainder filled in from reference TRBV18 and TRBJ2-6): NAGVMQNPRHLVRRRGQEARLRCSPMKGHSHVYWYRQLPEEGLKFMVYLQKENIIDESGMPKERFSAEFPKEGPSILRIQQVVRGDSAAYFCASSPRDDAPHSGANVLTFGAGSRLTVL.

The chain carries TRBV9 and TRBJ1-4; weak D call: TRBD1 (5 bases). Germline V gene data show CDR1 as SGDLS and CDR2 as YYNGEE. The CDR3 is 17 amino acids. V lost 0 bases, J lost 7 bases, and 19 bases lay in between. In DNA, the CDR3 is TGTGCCAGCAGCGTAGAAGCCCACGGGGGACGGGGTGAAAAACTGTTTTTT. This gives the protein CASSVEAHGGRGEKLFF.

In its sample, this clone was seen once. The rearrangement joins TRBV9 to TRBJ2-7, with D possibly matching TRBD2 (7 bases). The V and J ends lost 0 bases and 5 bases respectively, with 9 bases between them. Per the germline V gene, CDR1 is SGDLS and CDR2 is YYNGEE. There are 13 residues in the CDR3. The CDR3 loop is CASSVAGGDEQYF. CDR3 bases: TGTGCCAGCAGCGTAGCGGGGGGCGACGAGCAGTACTTC. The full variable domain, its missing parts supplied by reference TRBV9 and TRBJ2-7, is DSGVTQTPKHLITATGQRVTLRCSPRSGDLSVYWYQQSLDQGLQFLIQYYNGEERAKGNILERFSAQQFPDLHSELNLSSLELGDSALYFCASSVAGGDEQYFGPGTRLTVT.

The CDR3, as DNA: TGTGCCAGTAGTTTTTCCGGGACTAGGTTTGCCGGGGAGCTGTTTTTT. It encodes CASSFSGTRFAGELFF. The rearrangement links TRBV19 to TRBJ2-2; TRBD2 matches 8 bases. With 5 bases clipped from V and 6 bases from J, the junction kept 11 bases outside the gene matches. This CDR3 comprises 16 residues. CDR1 LNHDA and CDR2 SQIVND come from the germline V gene (reference sequence).

The chain's CDR3 is CASSDARTGDYEQYF. The CDR3 DNA follows: TGTGCCAGCAGTGACGCGAGGACAGGGGACTACGAGCAGTACTTC. The gene calls are TRBV25-1 and TRBJ2-7; TRBD1 matches at 9 bases. Trimming removed 3 bases from V and 3 bases from J; junction bases left unmatched: 6. The CDR3 spans 15 residues. CDR1 is MGHDK, CDR2 SYGVNS, per germline.

CDR3 in DNA: TGTGCCAGCAGCCAAGTGGAAGATACGCAGTATTTT. It translates to CASSQVEDTQYF. This rearrangement joins TRBV3-1 (or the pseudogene TRBV3-2) to TRBJ2-3, with D hard to call. V was trimmed by 1 base and J by 5 bases, leaving 4 bases between them. The CDR3 spans 12 residues. CDR1 is LGHDT, CDR2 YNNKEL, per germline (reference sequence).

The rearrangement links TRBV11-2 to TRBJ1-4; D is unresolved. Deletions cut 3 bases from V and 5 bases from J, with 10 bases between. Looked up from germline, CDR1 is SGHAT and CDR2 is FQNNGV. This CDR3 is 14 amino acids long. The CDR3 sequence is CASSLLTANEKLFF. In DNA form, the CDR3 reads TGTGCCAGCAGCTTGCTGACGGCGAATGAAAAACTGTTTTTT.

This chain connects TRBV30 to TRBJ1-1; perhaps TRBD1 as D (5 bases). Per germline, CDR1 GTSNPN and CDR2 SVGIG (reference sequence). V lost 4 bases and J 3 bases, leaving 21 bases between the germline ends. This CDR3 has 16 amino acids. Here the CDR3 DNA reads TGTGCCTGGACGAAAGGAGGGGCCCTCAGGGACACTGAAGCTTTCTTT. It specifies CAWTKGGALRDTEAFF.

CDR3 coding DNA: TGTGCCAGCAGTCGGGCCGGGACTAGCGGATCCAATGAGCAGTTCTTC. Protein: CASSRAGTSGSNEQFF. The J gene is TRBJ2-1, the V gene TRBV5-4; 11 nucleotides align to TRBD2. J lost 6 bases, V lost 5 bases, and 10 bases had no gene match. CDR1 is SGHNT, CDR2 YYREEE, per germline (reference sequence). This CDR3 region has 16 residues. Full variable domain (outside the CDR3, taken from reference TRBV5-4 and TRBJ2-1): ETGVTQSPTHLIKTRGQQVTLRCSSQSGHNTVSWYQQALGQGPQFIFQYYREEENGRGNFPPRFSGLQFPNYSSELNVNALELDDSALYLCASSRAGTSGSNEQFFGPGTRLTVL.

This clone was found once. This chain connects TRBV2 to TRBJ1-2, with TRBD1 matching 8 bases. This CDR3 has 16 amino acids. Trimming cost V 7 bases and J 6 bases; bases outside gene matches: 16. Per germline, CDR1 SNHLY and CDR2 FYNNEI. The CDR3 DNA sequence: TGTGCCAGCATGGGGGGGACAGGTTTGGGGTACGATGGCTACACCTTC. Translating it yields CASMGGTGLGYDGYTF. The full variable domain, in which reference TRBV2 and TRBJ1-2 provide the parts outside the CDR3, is EPEVTQTPSHQVTQMGQEVILRCVPISNHLYFYWYRQILGQKVEFLVSFYNNEISEKSEIFDDQFSVERPDGSNFTLKIRSTKLEDSAMYFCASMGGTGLGYDGYTFGSGTRLTVV.

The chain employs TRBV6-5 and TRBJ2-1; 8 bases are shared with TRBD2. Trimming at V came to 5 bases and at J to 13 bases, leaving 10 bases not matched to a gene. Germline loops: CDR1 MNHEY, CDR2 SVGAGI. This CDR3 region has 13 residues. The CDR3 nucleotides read TGTGCCAGCAGTCCCAGGGAGCGGGAGACACAGTTCTTC. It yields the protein CASSPRERETQFF.

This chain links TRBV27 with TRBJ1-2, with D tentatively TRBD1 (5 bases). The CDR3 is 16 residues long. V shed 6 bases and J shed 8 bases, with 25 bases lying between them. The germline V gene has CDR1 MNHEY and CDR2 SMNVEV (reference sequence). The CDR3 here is CASSHLGRAGVGGYTF. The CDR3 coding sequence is TGTGCCAGCAGCCACCTGGGCAGGGCTGGTGTAGGGGGCTACACCTTC.

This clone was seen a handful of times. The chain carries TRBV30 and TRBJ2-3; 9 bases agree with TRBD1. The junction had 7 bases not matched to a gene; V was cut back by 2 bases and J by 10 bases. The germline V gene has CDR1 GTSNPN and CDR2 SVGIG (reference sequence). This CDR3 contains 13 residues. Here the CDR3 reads CAWSTTQGAAQYF. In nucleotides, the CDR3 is TGTGCCTGGAGTACGACACAGGGGGCGGCGCAGTATTTT.

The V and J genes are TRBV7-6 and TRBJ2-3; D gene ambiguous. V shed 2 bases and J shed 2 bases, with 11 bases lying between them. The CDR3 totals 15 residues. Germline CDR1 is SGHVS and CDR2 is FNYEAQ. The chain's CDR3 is CASSLSPQTTDTQYF. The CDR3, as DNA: TGTGCCAGCAGCTTATCCCCACAGACCACAGATACGCAGTATTTT.

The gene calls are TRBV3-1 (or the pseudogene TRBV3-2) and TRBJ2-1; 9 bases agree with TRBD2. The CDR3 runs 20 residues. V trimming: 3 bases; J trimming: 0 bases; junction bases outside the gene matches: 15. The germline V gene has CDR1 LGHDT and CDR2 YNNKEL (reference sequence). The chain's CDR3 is CASSQDAGGLGIYSYNEQFF. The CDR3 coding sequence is TGTGCCAGCAGCCAGGACGCGGGGGGGCTAGGGATCTACTCCTACAATGAGCAGTTCTTC.

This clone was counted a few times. The CDR3 reads CASSLGLGGSTEAFF. The CDR3 region has the DNA TGCGCCAGCAGCTTGGGGTTAGGGGGCTCGACTGAAGCTTTCTTT. The V gene is TRBV5-1, the J gene TRBJ1-1; TRBD1 matches at 7 bases. The germline CDR1 and CDR2 sequences are SGHRS and YFSETQ. The CDR3 contains 15 residues. V lost 0 bases and J lost 5; bases outside the gene matches: 7. Supplemented by reference TRBV5-1 and TRBJ1-1, the full variable domain reads KAGVTQTPRYLIKTRGQQVTLSCSPISGHRSVSWYQQTPGQGLQFLFEYFSETQRNKGNFPGRFSGRQFSNSRSEMNVSTLELGDSALYLCASSLGLGGSTEAFFGQGTRLTVV.

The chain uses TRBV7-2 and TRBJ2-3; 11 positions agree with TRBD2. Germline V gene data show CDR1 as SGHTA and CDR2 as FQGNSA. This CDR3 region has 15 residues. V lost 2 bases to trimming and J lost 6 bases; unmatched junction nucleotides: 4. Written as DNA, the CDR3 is TGTGCCAGCAGCTTAACTAGCGGGAGTTCCGATACGCAGTATTTT. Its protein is CASSLTSGSSDTQYF.

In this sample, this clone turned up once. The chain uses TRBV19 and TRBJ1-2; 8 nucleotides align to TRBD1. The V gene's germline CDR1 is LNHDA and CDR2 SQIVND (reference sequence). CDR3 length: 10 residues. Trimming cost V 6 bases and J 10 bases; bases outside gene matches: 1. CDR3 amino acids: CASRGQDYTF. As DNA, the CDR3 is TGTGCCAGTAGGGGACAGGACTACACCTTC.

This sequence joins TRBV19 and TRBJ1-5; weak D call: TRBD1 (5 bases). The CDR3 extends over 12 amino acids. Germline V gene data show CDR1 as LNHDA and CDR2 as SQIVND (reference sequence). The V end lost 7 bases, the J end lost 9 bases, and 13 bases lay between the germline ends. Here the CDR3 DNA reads TGTGCCAGTATCGGGGGGACCCTGCCCCAGCATTTT. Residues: CASIGGTLPQHF. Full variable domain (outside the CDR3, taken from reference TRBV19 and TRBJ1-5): DGGITQSPKYLFRKEGQNVTLSCEQNLNHDAMYWYRQDPGQGLRLIYYSQIVNDFQKGDIAEGYSVSREKKESFPLTVTSAQKNPTAFYLCASIGGTLPQHFGDGTRLSIL.

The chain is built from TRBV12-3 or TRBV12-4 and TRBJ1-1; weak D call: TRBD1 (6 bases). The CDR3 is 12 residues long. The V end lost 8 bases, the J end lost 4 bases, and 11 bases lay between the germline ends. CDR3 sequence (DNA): TGTGCCAGCCTTAAGGGGGGCACTGAAGCTTTCTTT. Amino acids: CASLKGGTEAFF.

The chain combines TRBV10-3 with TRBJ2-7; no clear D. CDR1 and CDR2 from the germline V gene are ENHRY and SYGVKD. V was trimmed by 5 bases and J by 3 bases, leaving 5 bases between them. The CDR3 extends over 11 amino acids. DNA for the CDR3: TGTGCCATCAGTCCAGGCTACGAGCAGTACTTC. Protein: CAISPGYEQYF.

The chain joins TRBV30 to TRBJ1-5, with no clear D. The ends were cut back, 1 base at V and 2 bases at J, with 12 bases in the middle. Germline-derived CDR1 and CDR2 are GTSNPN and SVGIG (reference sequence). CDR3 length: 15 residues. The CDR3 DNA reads TGTGCCTGGAGTGGTCCACTTGGGGGCAATCAGCCCCAGCATTTT. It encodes CAWSGPLGGNQPQHF.